The 2 T cell receptor beta chains reported below all come from one sample, sequenced in a study of response to subunit inactivated influenza vaccine. TCRdb analysed the RT-PCR reads with MiXCR anew, one entry per CDR3 protein. The sample lists around 520,000 distinct CDR3 sequences, less than 30% seen once, with 1.5% to 2% in the top ten. Sequences were derived from CD4+ T cells sorted from PBMCs, sampled 5 days after vaccination. The receptors come from a man aged 45 to 65 who received an inactivated influenza vaccine.

V is TRBV6-1 and J is TRBJ2-7; 7 bases map to TRBD2. Germline CDR1 and CDR2: MNHNS and SASEGT. The V and J ends lost 6 bases and 4 bases, in that order; junction bases with no gene match: 9. CDR3 size: 14 residues. DNA of the CDR3: TGTGCCAGCAGGGATGGCGGGAGAGATTACGAGCAGTACTTC. It is translated as CASRDGGRDYEQYF.

The chain uses TRBV20-1 and TRBJ2-5; D might be TRBD2 (5 bases). Between the trimmed V and J ends, which lost 5 bases and 3 bases, there was a span of 10 bases. CDR1 DFQATT and CDR2 SNEGSKA come from the germline V gene (reference sequence). The CDR3 totals 12 residues. CDR3 region: CSAPLREETQYF. In DNA, the CDR3 is TGCAGTGCTCCCTTGCGGGAAGAGACCCAGTACTTC.